This T cell receptor beta chain was retrieved from a study of T cell responses to AZD1222 COVID-19 vaccine. Findings and caveats of the study: Vaccine-related CD4 TCRs covered spike, predominating at 160-218 and 743-854. Possibly, clonal diversity was underestimated; donors were largely white British and included more females.

This table comes from immunoSEQ multiplex PCR, and its TCRdb copy is limited to in-frame clones, with some not included. The repertoire holds about 110,000 clones, with about 90% as singletons. In regard to this clone: Its specificity is not known.

The V gene lost 1 base and the J gene lost 1 base, with 10 bases spanning the gap. This CDR3 region has 15 residues. Looked up from germline, CDR1 is SGHAT and CDR2 is FQNNGV. V and J are TRBV11-2 and TRBJ1-2; D remains unclear. The sequencing here drew on peripheral blood, taken 28 days after the second AZD1222 dose. The sequence was collected from an adult who received the AZD1222 COVID-19 vaccine. The DNA for the CDR3 is TGTGCCAGCAGCTTAGCTGAGGGCCTTAACTATGGCTACACCTTC. It translates to CASSLAEGLNYGYTF. The full variable domain, its missing parts supplied by reference TRBV11-2 and TRBJ1-2, is EAGVAQSPRYKIIEKRQSVAFWCNPISGHATLYWYQQILGQGPKLLIQFQNNGVVDDSQLPKDRFSAERLKGVDSTLKIQPAKLEDSAVYLCASSLAEGLNYGYTFGSGTRLTVV.